This TCR beta chain is drawn from a study of shared clonotypes between healthy human individuals. Study background: Donors were two women and three men aged 18 to 49. General study findings and limits: Clonotype sharing across a few donors was observed for around 5.1% of naive CD4 clonotypes.

The CDR3 sequence is 16 residues long. CDR1 MDHEN and CDR2 SYDVKM come from the germline V gene. Trimming cost V 4 bases and J 4 bases; bases outside gene matches: 8. Profiling relied on immunoSEQ multiplex PCR, and the TCRdb table lists in-frame clones only, not all of them. The table records roughly 650,000 clones, 97% of them present only once. About this clone itself: What it binds is not known.

This receptor was taken from a young woman in good health. This chain uses TRBV28 with TRBJ2-1; 9 bases fit TRBD2. Sequencing was performed on naive CD4+ T cells sorted from blood. Subset described: CD45RA+ positively selected. This chain's CDR3 is CASSSLGLAIYNEQFF. CDR3 bases: TGTGCCAGCAGTTCCCTCGGACTAGCGATTTACAATGAGCAGTTCTTC.